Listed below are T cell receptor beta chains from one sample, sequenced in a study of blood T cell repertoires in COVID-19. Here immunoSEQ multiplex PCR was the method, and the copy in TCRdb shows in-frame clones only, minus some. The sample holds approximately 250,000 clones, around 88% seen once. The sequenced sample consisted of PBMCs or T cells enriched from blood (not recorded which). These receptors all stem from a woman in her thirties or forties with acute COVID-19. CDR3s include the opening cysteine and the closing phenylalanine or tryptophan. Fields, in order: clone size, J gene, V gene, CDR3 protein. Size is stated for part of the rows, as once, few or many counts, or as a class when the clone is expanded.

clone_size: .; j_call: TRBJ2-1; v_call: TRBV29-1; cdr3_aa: CSGGNNEQFF
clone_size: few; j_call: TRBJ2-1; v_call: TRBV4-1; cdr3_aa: CASSQNAGVYNEQFF
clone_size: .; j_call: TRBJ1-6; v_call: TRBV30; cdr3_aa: CASSSYNSPLHF
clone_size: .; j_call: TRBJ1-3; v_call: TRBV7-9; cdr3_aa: CASSLFGGSSGNTIYF
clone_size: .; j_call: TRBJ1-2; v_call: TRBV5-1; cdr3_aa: CASSEDRVGGYTF
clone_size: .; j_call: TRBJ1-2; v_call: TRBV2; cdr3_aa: CASSGETHAGYTF
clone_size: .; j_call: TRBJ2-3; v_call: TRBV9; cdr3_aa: CASSVGAGGPDTQYF
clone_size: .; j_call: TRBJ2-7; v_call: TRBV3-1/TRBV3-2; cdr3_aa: CASSQGGPGGVLNF
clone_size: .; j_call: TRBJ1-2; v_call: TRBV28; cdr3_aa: CASNPGAGKSWDYGYTF
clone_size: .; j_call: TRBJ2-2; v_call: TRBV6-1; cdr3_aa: CASSEQRRVTGELFF
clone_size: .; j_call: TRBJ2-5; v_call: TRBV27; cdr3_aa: CASSNRGLIETQYF
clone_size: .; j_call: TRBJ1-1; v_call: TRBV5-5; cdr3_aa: CASSLYHRGPFMNTEAFF
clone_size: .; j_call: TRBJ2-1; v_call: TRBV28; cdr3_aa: CASSSPTAYNEQFF
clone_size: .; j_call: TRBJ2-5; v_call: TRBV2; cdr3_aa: CASSEFEQETQYF
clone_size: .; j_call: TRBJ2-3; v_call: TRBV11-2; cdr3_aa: CASSLGVVAGNTDTQYF
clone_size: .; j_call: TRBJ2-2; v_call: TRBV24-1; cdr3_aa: CATSDLSPGTSGRNTGELFF
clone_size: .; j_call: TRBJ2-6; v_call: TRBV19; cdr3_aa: CASSDRALSGANVLTF
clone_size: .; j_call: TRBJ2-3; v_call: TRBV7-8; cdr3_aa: CASSRDGAQYF
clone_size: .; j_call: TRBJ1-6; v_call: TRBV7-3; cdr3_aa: CASSATGESPLHF
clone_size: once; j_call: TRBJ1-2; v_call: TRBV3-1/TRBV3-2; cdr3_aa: CASSQRSIQVDNYGYTF